A selection of T cell receptor beta chains follows, all from one sample in a study of Ad26.COV2.S vaccination and SARS-CoV-2 variants. Sequenced by immunoSEQ multiplex PCR; TCRdb stores in-frame clones only, minus some. Counted here are under 400,000 clones, roughly 84% occurring once; the ten biggest clones make up about 3.4%. Here the sequenced sample was peripheral blood, taken in a trial of Ad26.COV2.S vaccine versus placebo. These receptors all come from a person aged 18-60 years who received the Ad26.COV2.S COVID-19 vaccine or a placebo. The CDR3 runs from the conserved cysteine through the conserved F or W. The order of the fields is D gene, V gene, J gene, CDR3 protein. The D gene is left open where the match is weak.

d_call: NA; v_call: TRBV7-9; j_call: TRBJ2-2; cdr3_aa: CASSFRRGRVGGELFF
d_call: NA; v_call: TRBV18; j_call: TRBJ2-3; cdr3_aa: CASSPLKGDTQYF
d_call: NA; v_call: TRBV5-8; j_call: TRBJ1-6; cdr3_aa: CASSLAGESSGSPLHF
d_call: TRBD2; v_call: TRBV4-2; j_call: TRBJ2-3; cdr3_aa: CASSQDWRGGTDTQYF
d_call: NA; v_call: TRBV4-2; j_call: TRBJ1-5; cdr3_aa: CASSPGLSNQPQHF
d_call: TRBD2; v_call: TRBV10-3; j_call: TRBJ2-3; cdr3_aa: CAIKSSGGAPDTQYF
d_call: NA; v_call: TRBV7-2; j_call: TRBJ2-5; cdr3_aa: CASSLRLDETQYF
d_call: TRBD1; v_call: TRBV9; j_call: TRBJ2-1; cdr3_aa: CASSVRTGDEQFF
d_call: TRBD1; v_call: TRBV4-2; j_call: TRBJ2-5; cdr3_aa: CASSHGQGTLGRETQYF
d_call: TRBD2; v_call: TRBV5-5; j_call: TRBJ2-1; cdr3_aa: CASSPRLALYNEQFF
d_call: NA; v_call: TRBV7-2; j_call: TRBJ2-3; cdr3_aa: CASSLRRGARTDTQYF
d_call: NA; v_call: TRBV4-3; j_call: TRBJ1-2; cdr3_aa: CASSQDWQGGSGYTF
d_call: NA; v_call: TRBV7-8; j_call: TRBJ1-1; cdr3_aa: CASSPHRGIEAFF
d_call: NA; v_call: TRBV19; j_call: TRBJ2-3; cdr3_aa: CASRSAWGTTDTQYF
d_call: NA; v_call: TRBV6-5; j_call: TRBJ2-7; cdr3_aa: CASSFGQGSYEQYF
d_call: TRBD1; v_call: TRBV13; j_call: TRBJ2-7; cdr3_aa: CASSLGPGQGSYEQYF
d_call: NA; v_call: TRBV7-9; j_call: TRBJ1-2; cdr3_aa: CASSLAVTTGRGYTF
d_call: NA; v_call: TRBV4-3; j_call: TRBJ1-2; cdr3_aa: CASSQDKGSRGRINYGYTF
d_call: NA; v_call: TRBV4-1; j_call: TRBJ1-5; cdr3_aa: CASTETASNQPQHF
d_call: NA; v_call: TRBV9; j_call: TRBJ1-3; cdr3_aa: CASSPWEGNTIYF
d_call: NA; v_call: TRBV6-5; j_call: TRBJ1-5; cdr3_aa: CASRYGTPSTWPQHF
d_call: NA; v_call: TRBV7-9; j_call: TRBJ1-1; cdr3_aa: CASSLRGPWTEAFF
d_call: NA; v_call: TRBV3-1/TRBV3-2; j_call: TRBJ1-4; cdr3_aa: CASSQDLEKLFF
d_call: NA; v_call: TRBV3-1/TRBV3-2; j_call: TRBJ2-7; cdr3_aa: CASSQEGGEQYF
d_call: TRBD1; v_call: TRBV5-1; j_call: TRBJ1-4; cdr3_aa: CASSLESGGYEKLFF
d_call: NA; v_call: TRBV7-2; j_call: TRBJ1-6; cdr3_aa: CASSLDGGSPLHF
d_call: NA; v_call: TRBV6-5; j_call: TRBJ1-5; cdr3_aa: CASSAGRGGHQPQHF
d_call: NA; v_call: TRBV7-9; j_call: TRBJ2-7; cdr3_aa: CASSSPAAGRPYEQYF
d_call: NA; v_call: TRBV10-3; j_call: TRBJ1-1; cdr3_aa: CAISPGTPNTEAFF
d_call: TRBD1; v_call: TRBV3-1/TRBV3-2; j_call: TRBJ2-2; cdr3_aa: CASSQMGQGAGGELFF
d_call: TRBD2; v_call: TRBV6-5; j_call: TRBJ2-5; cdr3_aa: CASSSTSGGQETQYF
d_call: NA; v_call: TRBV19; j_call: TRBJ2-7; cdr3_aa: CASSMEGLPYEQYF
d_call: NA; v_call: TRBV30; j_call: TRBJ2-6; cdr3_aa: CALATGSGANVLTF
d_call: TRBD1; v_call: TRBV7-2; j_call: TRBJ2-7; cdr3_aa: CASSSTGTGYNEQYF
d_call: TRBD2; v_call: TRBV19; j_call: TRBJ2-2; cdr3_aa: CASSIVVLAGAFNTGELFF
d_call: NA; v_call: TRBV7-9; j_call: TRBJ1-3; cdr3_aa: CASSPPTGLSGNTIYF
d_call: NA; v_call: TRBV24-1; j_call: TRBJ2-3; cdr3_aa: CAPTRSTDTQYF